The clone carrying this T cell receptor beta chain occurred many times. Its antigen is currently unknown. CDR1 ENHRY and CDR2 SYGVKD come from the germline V gene. Trimming cost V 6 bases and J 6 bases; bases outside gene matches: 8. The CDR3 consists of 14 residues. This sample is part of a study of early T cells in non-severe SARS-CoV-2 infection. Whole-study context: Sequenced bulk RNA came from whole blood that was unsorted, and chains were unpaired. Findings of the study overall: The matching step, a VDJdb search, favored anti-spike CD8 responses and missed private and CD4 specificities.

Individual cDNA molecules received unique molecular identifiers during library preparation. TCRdb itself ran the 5' RACE reads through MiXCR, one entry per CDR3 protein. The repertoire holds 25,000 to 35,000 distinct CDR3 sequences, with around 7% as singletons. This chain uses TRBV10-3 with TRBJ2-1; 7 positions agree with TRBD2. Sequences were obtained from whole blood. This TCR was sampled from an adult who was a healthcare worker with PCR-confirmed SARS-CoV-2 infection or an uninfected control (not recorded which). The CDR3: CAIRPSGPGNEQFF. The CDR3 DNA sequence: TGTGCCATCAGACCTAGCGGCCCTGGCAATGAGCAGTTCTTC.